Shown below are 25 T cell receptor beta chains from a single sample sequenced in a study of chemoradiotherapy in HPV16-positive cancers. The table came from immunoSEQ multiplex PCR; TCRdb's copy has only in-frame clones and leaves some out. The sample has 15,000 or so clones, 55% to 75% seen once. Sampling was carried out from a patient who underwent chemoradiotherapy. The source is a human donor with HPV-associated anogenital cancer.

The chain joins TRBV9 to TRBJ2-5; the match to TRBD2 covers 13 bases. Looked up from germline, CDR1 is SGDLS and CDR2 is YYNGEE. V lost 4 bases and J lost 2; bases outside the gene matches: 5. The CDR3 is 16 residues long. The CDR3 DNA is TGTGCCAGCAGCCCCCGGACTAGCGGGGGACAAGAGACCCAGTACTTC. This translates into CASSPRTSGGQETQYF.

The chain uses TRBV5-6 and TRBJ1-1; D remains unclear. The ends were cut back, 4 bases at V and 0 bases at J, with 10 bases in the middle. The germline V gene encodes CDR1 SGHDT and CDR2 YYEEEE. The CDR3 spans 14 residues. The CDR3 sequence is CASSEDLMNTEAFF. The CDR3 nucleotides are TGTGCCAGCAGCGAGGATTTGATGAACACTGAAGCTTTCTTT.

The CDR3 loop reads CASSYSLPPAGSPLHF. CDR3 DNA: TGTGCCAGCAGTTACTCGTTACCTCCGGCGGGGTCACCCCTCCACTTT. J is TRBJ1-6 and V is TRBV6-5; no clear D. Between the trimmed V and J ends, which lost 0 bases and 10 bases, there was a span of 16 bases. The length of the CDR3 is 16 residues. Germline assignment: CDR1 MNHEY and CDR2 SVGAGI.

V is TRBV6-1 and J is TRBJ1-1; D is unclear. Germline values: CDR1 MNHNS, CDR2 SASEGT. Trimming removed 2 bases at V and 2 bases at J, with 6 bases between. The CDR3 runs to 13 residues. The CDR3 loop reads CASSETQNTEAFF. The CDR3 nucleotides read TGTGCCAGCAGTGAAACCCAAAACACTGAAGCTTTCTTT.

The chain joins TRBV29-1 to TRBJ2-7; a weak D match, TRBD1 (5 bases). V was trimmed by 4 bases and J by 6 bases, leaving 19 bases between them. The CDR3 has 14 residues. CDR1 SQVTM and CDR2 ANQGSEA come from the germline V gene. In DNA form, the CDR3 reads TGCAGCGTTGGTCCCAGGGTAACGGTGAGCGAGCAGTACTTC. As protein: CSVGPRVTVSEQYF.

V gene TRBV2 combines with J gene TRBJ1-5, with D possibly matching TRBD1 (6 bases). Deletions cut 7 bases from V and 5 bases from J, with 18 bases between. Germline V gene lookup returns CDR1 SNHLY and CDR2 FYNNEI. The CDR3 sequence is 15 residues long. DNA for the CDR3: TGTGCCAGCAAGGGCCCTTACAGGGAAGATCAGCCCCAGCATTTT. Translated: CASKGPYREDQPQHF.

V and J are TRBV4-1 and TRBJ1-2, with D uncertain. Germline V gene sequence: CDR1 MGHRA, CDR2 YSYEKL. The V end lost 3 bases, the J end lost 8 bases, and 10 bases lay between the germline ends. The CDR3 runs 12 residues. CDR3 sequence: CASSHEAGGYTF. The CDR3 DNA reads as TGCGCCAGCAGCCATGAGGCGGGCGGCTACACCTTC.

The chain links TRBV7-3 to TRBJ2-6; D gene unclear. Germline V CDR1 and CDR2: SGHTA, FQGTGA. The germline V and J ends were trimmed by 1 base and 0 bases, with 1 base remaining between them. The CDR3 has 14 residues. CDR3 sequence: CASSLSSGANVLTF. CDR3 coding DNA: TGTGCCAGCAGCTTAAGCTCTGGGGCCAACGTCCTGACTTTC.

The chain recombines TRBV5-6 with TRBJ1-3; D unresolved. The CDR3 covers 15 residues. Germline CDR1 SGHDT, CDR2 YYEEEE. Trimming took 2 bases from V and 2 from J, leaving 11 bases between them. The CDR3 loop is CASSLKVVAGNTIYF. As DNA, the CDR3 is TGTGCCAGCAGCTTAAAAGTAGTCGCTGGAAACACCATATATTTT.

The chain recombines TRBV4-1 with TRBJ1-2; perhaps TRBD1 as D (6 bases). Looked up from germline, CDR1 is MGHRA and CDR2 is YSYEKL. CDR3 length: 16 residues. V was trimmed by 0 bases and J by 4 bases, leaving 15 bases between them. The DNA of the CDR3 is TGCGCCAGCAGCCAAGATGGGTCAGGGGATACCTATGGCTACACCTTC. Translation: CASSQDGSGDTYGYTF.

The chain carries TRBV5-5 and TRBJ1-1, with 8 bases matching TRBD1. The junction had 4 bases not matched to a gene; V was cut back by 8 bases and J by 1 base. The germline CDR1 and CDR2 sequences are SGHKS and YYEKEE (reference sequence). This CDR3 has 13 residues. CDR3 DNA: TGTGCCAGTCAGGGGGCGGGGAACACTGAAGCTTTCTTT. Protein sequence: CASQGAGNTEAFF.

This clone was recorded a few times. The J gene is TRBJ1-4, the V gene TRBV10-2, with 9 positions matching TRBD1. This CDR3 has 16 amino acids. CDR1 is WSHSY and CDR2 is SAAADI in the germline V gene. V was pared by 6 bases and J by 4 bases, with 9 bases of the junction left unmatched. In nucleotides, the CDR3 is TGCGCCAGCAGCAAAGGACAGGGGTTCCGTAATGAAAAACTGTTTTTT. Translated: CASSKGQGFRNEKLFF.

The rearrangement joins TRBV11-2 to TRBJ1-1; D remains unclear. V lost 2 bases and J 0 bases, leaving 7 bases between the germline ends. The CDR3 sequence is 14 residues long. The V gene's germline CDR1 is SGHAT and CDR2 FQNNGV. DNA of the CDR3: TGTGCCAGCAGCTTAAACAGCTTGAACACTGAAGCTTTCTTT. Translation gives CASSLNSLNTEAFF.

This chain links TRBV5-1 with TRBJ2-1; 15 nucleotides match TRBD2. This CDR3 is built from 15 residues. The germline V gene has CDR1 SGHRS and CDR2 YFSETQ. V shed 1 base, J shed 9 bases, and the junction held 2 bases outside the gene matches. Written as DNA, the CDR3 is TGCGCCAGCAGCTTGCGGACTAGCGGGGGGGCTGAGCAGTTCTTC. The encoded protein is CASSLRTSGGAEQFF.

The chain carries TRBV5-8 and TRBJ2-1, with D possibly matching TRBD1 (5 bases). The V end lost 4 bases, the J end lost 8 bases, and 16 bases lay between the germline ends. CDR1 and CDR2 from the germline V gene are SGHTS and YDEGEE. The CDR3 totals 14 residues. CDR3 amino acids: CASSPGDRPYEQFF. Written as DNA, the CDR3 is TGTGCCAGCAGCCCTGGAGACAGACCCTATGAGCAGTTCTTC.

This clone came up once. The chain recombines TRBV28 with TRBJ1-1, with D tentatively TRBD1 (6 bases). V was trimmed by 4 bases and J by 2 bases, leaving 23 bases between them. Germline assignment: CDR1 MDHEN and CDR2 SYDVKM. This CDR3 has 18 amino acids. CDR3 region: CASSSVGYRVKVNTEAFF. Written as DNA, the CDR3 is TGTGCCAGCAGTTCCGTAGGGTACAGGGTTAAGGTCAACACTGAAGCTTTCTTT.

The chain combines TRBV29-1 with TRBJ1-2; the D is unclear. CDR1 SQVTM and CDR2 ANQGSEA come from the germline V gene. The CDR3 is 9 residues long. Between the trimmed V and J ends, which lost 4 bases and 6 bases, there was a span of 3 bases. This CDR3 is CSVVDGYTF. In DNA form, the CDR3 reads TGCAGCGTTGTAGATGGCTACACCTTC.

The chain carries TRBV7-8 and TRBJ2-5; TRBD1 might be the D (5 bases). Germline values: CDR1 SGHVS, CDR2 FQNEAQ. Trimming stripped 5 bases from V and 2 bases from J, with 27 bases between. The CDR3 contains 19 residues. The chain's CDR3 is CASSGYAGARESWQETQYF. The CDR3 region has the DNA TGTGCCAGCAGCGGATACGCTGGGGCAAGGGAATCATGGCAAGAGACCCAGTACTTC.

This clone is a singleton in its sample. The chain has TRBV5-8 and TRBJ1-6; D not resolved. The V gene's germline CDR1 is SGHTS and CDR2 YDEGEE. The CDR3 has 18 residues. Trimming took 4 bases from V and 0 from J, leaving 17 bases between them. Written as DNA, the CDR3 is TGTGCCAGCAGCCCTTTAGGGCAGGATAGCTCCTATAATTCACCCCTCCACTTT. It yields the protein CASSPLGQDSSYNSPLHF.

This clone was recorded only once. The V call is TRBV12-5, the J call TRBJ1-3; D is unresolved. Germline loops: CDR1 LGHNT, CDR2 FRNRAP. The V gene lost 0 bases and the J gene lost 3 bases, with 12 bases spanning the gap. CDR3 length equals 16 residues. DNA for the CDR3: TGTGCTAGTGGTTTGGTAATCGGCACTCGTGGAAACACCATATATTTT. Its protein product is CASGLVIGTRGNTIYF.

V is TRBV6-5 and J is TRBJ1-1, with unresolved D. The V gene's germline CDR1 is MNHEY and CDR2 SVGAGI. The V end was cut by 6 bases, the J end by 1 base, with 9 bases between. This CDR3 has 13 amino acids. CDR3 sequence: CASRPAANTEAFF. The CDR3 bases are TGTGCCAGCAGACCCGCCGCGAACACTGAAGCTTTCTTT.

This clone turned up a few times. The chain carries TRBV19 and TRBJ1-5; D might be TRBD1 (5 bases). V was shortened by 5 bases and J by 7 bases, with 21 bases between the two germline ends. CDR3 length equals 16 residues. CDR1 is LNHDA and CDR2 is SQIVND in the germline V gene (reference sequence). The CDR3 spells CASSPGGAGIGQPQHF. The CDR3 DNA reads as TGTGCCAGTAGTCCCGGTGGGGCGGGGATTGGGCAGCCCCAGCATTTT.

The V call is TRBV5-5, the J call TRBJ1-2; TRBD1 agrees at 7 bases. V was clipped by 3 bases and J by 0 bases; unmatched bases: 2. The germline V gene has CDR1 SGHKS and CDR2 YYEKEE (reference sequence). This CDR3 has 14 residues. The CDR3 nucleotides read TGTGCCAGCAGCTCAGGGGGGGCTAACTATGGCTACACCTTC. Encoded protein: CASSSGGANYGYTF.

In nucleotides, the CDR3 is TGCAGCGTCGATGACAGTTACAGTCCTAACTATGGCTACACCTTC. Translation: CSVDDSYSPNYGYTF. This chain uses TRBV29-1 with TRBJ1-2; TRBD1 is a possible D gene (5 bases). In germline, CDR1 is SQVTM, CDR2 ANQGSEA. The CDR3 is made up of 15 amino acids. The V end lost 6 bases, the J end lost 0 bases, and 17 bases lay between the germline ends.

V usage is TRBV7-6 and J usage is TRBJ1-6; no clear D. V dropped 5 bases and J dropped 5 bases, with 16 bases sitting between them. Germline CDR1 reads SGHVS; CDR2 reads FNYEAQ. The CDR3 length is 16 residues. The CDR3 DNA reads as TGTGCCAGCAGCGGGCTGTCAGGCCCTAATAATTCACCCCTCCACTTT. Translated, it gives CASSGLSGPNNSPLHF.